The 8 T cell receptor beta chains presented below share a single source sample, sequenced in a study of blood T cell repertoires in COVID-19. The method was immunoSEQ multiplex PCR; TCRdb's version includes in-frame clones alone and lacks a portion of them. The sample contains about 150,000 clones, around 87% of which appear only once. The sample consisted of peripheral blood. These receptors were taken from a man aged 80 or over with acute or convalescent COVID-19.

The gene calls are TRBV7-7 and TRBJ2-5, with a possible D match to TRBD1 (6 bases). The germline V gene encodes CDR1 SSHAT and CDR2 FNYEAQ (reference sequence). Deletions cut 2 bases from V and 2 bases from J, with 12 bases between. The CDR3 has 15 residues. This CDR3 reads CASSLQGQPQETQYF. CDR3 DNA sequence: TGTGCCAGCAGCTTACAGGGGCAGCCTCAAGAGACCCAGTACTTC.

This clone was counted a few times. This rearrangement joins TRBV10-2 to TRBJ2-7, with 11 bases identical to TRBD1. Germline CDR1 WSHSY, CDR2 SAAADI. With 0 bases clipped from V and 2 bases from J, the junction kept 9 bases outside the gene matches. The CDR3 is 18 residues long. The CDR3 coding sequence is TGCGCCAGCAGTGAGTCCGGGACAGGGGGGACCCGCACCTACGAGCAGTACTTC. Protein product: CASSESGTGGTRTYEQYF.

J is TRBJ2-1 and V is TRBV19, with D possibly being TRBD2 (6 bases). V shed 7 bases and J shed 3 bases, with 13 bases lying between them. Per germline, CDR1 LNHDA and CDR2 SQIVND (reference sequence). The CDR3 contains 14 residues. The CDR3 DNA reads TGTGCCAGTACCCTCGGGGGAGACTACAATGAGCAGTTCTTC. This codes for CASTLGGDYNEQFF.

This CDR3 is CASSLGQRNEKLFF. The CDR3, as DNA: TGCGCCAGCAGCTTGGGACAGAGAAATGAAAAACTGTTTTTT. The chain is built from TRBV5-1 and TRBJ1-4, with D maybe TRBD1 (5 bases). Germline-derived CDR1 and CDR2 are SGHRS and YFSETQ. V gave up 0 bases and J gave up 5 bases, with 8 bases separating them. The length of the CDR3 is 14 residues.

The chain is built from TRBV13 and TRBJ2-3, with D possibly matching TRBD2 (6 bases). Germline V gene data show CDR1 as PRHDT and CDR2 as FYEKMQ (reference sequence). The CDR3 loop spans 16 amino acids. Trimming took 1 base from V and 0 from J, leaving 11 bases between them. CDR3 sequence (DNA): TGTGCCAGCAGCTTAGCTGGAGGGGTTAGCACAGATACGCAGTATTTT. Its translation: CASSLAGGVSTDTQYF.

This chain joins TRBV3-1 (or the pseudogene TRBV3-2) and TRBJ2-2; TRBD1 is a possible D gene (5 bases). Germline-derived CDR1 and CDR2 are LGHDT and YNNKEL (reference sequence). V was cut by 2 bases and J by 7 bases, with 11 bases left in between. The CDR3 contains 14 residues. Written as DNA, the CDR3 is TGTGCCAGCAGCCAACTACAGGAGTACGGGGAGCTGTTTTTT. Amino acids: CASSQLQEYGELFF.

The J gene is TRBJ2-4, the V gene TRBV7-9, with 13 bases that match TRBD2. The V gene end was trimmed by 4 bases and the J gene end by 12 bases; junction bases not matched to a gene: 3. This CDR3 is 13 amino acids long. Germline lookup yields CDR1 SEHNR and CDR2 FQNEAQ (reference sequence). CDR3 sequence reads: CASSSGTSGTQYF. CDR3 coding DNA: TGTGCCAGCAGCTCCGGGACTAGCGGGACTCAGTACTTC.

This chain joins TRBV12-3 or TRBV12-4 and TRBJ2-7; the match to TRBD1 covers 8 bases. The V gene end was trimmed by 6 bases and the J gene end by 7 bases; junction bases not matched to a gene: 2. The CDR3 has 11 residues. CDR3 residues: CASSRDREQYF. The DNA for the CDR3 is TGTGCCAGCAGCAGGGACAGGGAGCAGTACTTC.